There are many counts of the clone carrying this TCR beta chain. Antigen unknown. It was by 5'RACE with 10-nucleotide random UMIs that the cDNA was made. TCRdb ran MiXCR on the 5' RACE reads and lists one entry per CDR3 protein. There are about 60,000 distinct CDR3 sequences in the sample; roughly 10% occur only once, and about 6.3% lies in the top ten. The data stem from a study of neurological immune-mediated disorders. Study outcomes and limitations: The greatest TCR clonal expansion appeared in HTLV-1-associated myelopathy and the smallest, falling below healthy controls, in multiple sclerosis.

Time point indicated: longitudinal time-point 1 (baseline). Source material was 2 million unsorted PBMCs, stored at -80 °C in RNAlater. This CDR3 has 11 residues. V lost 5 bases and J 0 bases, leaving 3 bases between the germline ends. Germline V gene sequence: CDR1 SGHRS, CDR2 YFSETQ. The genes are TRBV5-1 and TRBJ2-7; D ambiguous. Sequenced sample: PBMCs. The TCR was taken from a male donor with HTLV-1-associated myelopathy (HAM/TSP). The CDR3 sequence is CASRNSYEQYF. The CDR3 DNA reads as TGCGCCAGCAGAAACTCCTACGAGCAGTACTTC.